Reported below is one TCR beta chain. Its antigen is unidentified. Repertoires were generated with immunoSEQ multiplex PCR, while TCRdb's copy carries only in-frame clones and drops some. The repertoire holds a few million clones, with just over 90% as singletons. The sample is drawn from a study of shared clonotypes between healthy human individuals. Study-level findings and limits: Estimated clonotype richness was generally higher in naive than memory subsets. Since donors were few, the genetic and exposure-history diversity represented was limited.

Germline V gene sequence: CDR1 SGHDN, CDR2 FVKESK. The germline V and J ends were trimmed by 5 bases and 2 bases, with 16 bases remaining between them. The CDR3 runs to 16 residues. This chain connects TRBV14 to TRBJ2-1; the D gene could be TRBD1 or TRBD2 (6 bases each). Sequencing input: naive CD4+ T cells from PBMCs. Noted subset: CD45RA+ positively selected. The receptor comes from a man aged 18 to 29 in good health. Some clones in this sample may be carry-over from other donors' samples. The CDR3 DNA follows: TGTGCCAGCAGCTGGCGAGGGGGGTACCCCTACAATGAGCAGTTCTTC. Its protein is CASSWRGGYPYNEQFF.